The 32 T cell receptor beta chains given below trace back to one sample, sequenced in a study of T cells in Graves' hyperthyroidism and ophthalmopathy. Researchers amplified the TCR beta CDR3 regions from RNA transcripts. First-round RT-PCR targeting the TCR CDR3 was performed with the HTBI primer set. MiXCR, run by TCRdb on the multiplex PCR reads, gives a single entry per CDR3 protein. The sample carries a few hundred thousand distinct CDR3 sequences, less than 25% recorded once. Sequenced sample: blood. The receptor set was obtained from a man younger than 35 with Graves' hyperthyroidism.

Only a few counts were recorded for this clonotype. This rearrangement joins TRBV9 to TRBJ2-4; 7 nucleotides match TRBD1. The CDR3 spans 16 residues. J was trimmed by 4 bases and V by 0 bases; bases with no gene match: 7. CDR1 and CDR2 from the germline V gene are SGDLS and YYNGEE. The CDR3 sequence is CASSVGDSYAKNIQYF. The CDR3 DNA follows: TGTGCCAGCAGCGTAGGGGACAGCTACGCAAAAAACATTCAGTACTTC.

V gene TRBV7-9 combines with J gene TRBJ1-1; 8 bases are a match to TRBD1. Germline-derived CDR1 and CDR2 are SEHNR and FQNEAQ (reference sequence). Unmatched junction bases numbered 1, after V lost 0 bases and J lost 4 bases. This CDR3 comprises 14 residues. CDR3 sequence reads: CASSLATGATEAFF. CDR3 sequence (DNA): TGTGCCAGCAGCTTAGCGACAGGGGCCACTGAAGCTTTCTTT.

This clonotype was recorded at least ten times. This rearrangement joins TRBV9 to TRBJ1-1; D is possibly TRBD1 (5 bases). Trimming cost V 4 bases and J 5 bases, with 21 bases left between them. This CDR3 comprises 16 residues. CDR1 SGDLS and CDR2 YYNGEE come from the germline V gene. The CDR3 here is CASSPQLRQGSTEAFF. The CDR3 DNA reads as TGTGCCAGCAGCCCCCAGTTGAGGCAGGGATCAACTGAAGCTTTCTTT.

This clonotype was found a few times. The genes are TRBV2 and TRBJ1-5; TRBD1 is a possible D gene (5 bases). V shed 5 bases and J shed 7 bases, with 12 bases lying between them. Germline lookup yields CDR1 SNHLY and CDR2 FYNNEI. This CDR3 comprises 13 residues. CDR3 in DNA: TGTGCCAGCAGTATGAGGGGAGGACAGCCCCAGCATTTT. Translated: CASSMRGGQPQHF.

In DNA form, the CDR3 reads TGTGCCAGCAGCGAATGGCAGGCAGGGCAGCCCCAGCATTTT. Amino acid sequence: CASSEWQAGQPQHF. V gene TRBV6-1 combines with J gene TRBJ1-5; a weak D match, TRBD1 (5 bases). CDR3 size: 14 residues. Trimming stripped 6 bases from V and 7 bases from J, with 16 bases between. Germline assignment: CDR1 MNHNS and CDR2 SASEGT.

This clonotype appeared a few times. CDR3 residues: CASSLGLRGRNYGYTF. CDR3 in DNA: TGTGCCAGCAGCTTAGGCCTCCGGGGGCGCAACTATGGCTACACCTTC. The chain carries TRBV13 and TRBJ1-2; D is possibly TRBD1 (6 bases). Germline values: CDR1 PRHDT, CDR2 FYEKMQ (reference sequence). V lost 0 bases and J lost 2, with 13 bases in between. The CDR3 has 16 residues.

At least ten counts were recorded for this clonotype. The gene calls are TRBV6-1 and TRBJ1-1, with unresolved D. This CDR3 comprises 12 residues. The germline V and J ends were trimmed by 6 bases and 7 bases, with 12 bases remaining between them. Germline V CDR1 and CDR2: MNHNS, SASEGT. CDR3 DNA sequence: TGTGCCAGCAGCCTGGACGGATATGAAGCTTTCTTT. This sequence encodes CASSLDGYEAFF.

This clonotype was seen many times. V and J are TRBV7-2 and TRBJ1-5; D unresolved. V lost 4 bases, J lost 5 bases, and 15 bases lay in between. Germline loops: CDR1 SGHTA, CDR2 FQGNSA. The CDR3 is made up of 15 amino acids. As DNA, the CDR3 is TGTGCCAGCAGCTCCCCAGCGGGTGGCTATCAGCCCCAGCATTTT. Translating it yields CASSSPAGGYQPQHF. The variable domain in full, with the rest retrieved from reference TRBV7-2 and TRBJ1-5, is GAGVSQSPSNKVTEKGKDVELRCDPISGHTALYWYRQSLGQGLEFLIYFQGNSAPDKSGLPSDRFSAERTGGSVSTLTIQRTQQEDSAVYLCASSSPAGGYQPQHFGDGTRLSIL.

This rearrangement joins TRBV6-5 to TRBJ2-5, with D possibly being TRBD1 (6 bases). Trimming took 0 bases from V and 5 from J, leaving 10 bases between them. The CDR3 covers 14 residues. Germline V gene sequence: CDR1 MNHEY, CDR2 SVGAGI. CDR3 sequence (DNA): TGTGCCAGCAGTTACTCGTCAGGGGCCGAGACCCAGTACTTC. Protein sequence: CASSYSSGAETQYF.

This clonotype has a count of ten or more. This chain joins TRBV12-3 or TRBV12-4 and TRBJ1-1; 9 bases match TRBD1. Unmatched junction bases numbered 5, after V lost 2 bases and J lost 4 bases. This CDR3 has 15 amino acids. The CDR3 nucleotides are TGTGCCAGCAGTTTAACCGGGACAGGGCCCACTGAAGCTTTCTTT. Amino acids: CASSLTGTGPTEAFF.

This clonotype was seen repeatedly, ten times or more. The chain recombines TRBV27 with TRBJ1-5; D remains ambiguous. This CDR3 comprises 13 residues. Germline lookup yields CDR1 MNHEY and CDR2 SMNVEV (reference sequence). The V end was cut by 2 bases, the J end by 5 bases, with 7 bases between. The CDR3 protein is CASSLNGDQPQHF. CDR3 DNA: TGTGCCAGCAGTTTAAACGGCGATCAGCCCCAGCATTTT.

The sample holds many counts of this clonotype. The chain is built from TRBV6-1 and TRBJ2-2; 11 bases are a match to TRBD2. Germline V CDR1 and CDR2: MNHNS, SASEGT. Trimming cost V 0 bases and J 0 bases; bases outside gene matches: 0. The CDR3 is made up of 17 amino acids. CDR3 sequence reads: CASSEASGGANTGELFF. The CDR3 bases are TGTGCCAGCAGTGAAGCTAGCGGGGGGGCGAACACCGGGGAGCTGTTTTTT.

The chain combines TRBV12-3 or TRBV12-4 with TRBJ2-7; D is ambiguous. V lost 3 bases and J lost 2, with 11 bases in between. This CDR3 is 14 amino acids long. The CDR3 spells CASSFGDPPYEQYF. DNA for the CDR3: TGTGCCAGCAGTTTTGGGGATCCCCCCTACGAGCAGTACTTC.

This clonotype was seen many times. The genes are TRBV18 and TRBJ1-2; a weak D match, TRBD1 (6 bases). Between the trimmed V and J ends, which lost 3 bases and 4 bases, there was a span of 9 bases. The CDR3 extends over 13 amino acids. In germline, CDR1 is KGHSH, CDR2 LQKENI. The CDR3 region is CASSPDSIYGYTF. The DNA for the CDR3 is TGTGCCAGCTCACCGGACAGCATCTATGGCTACACCTTC.

The chain employs TRBV18 and TRBJ1-3; D possibly corresponds to TRBD1 (5 bases). There are 16 residues in the CDR3. Germline V gene lookup returns CDR1 KGHSH and CDR2 LQKENI. V shed 3 bases and J shed 2 bases, with 14 bases lying between them. CDR3 nucleotide sequence: TGTGCCAGCTCACCCACTCCGGGGGGAACTGGAAACACCATATATTTT. Its protein is CASSPTPGGTGNTIYF.

The chain combines TRBV6-1 with TRBJ1-1, with a possible D match to TRBD1 (5 bases). Germline loops: CDR1 MNHNS, CDR2 SASEGT. Trimming cost V 7 bases and J 7 bases, with 13 bases left between them. This CDR3 has 12 residues. The CDR3 nucleotides read TGTGCCAGCACCCAATGGGGGGATGAAGCTTTCTTT. This translates into CASTQWGDEAFF.

V and J are TRBV4-1 and TRBJ2-5, with TRBD1 matching over 7 bases. CDR3 length equals 15 residues. The V gene end was trimmed by 4 bases and the J gene end by 4 bases; junction bases not matched to a gene: 9. Germline V lookup: CDR1 MGHRA, CDR2 YSYEKL. CDR3 nucleotides: TGCGCCAGCAGCCTTACAGGGGCGGAAGGAGAGACCCAGTACTTC. Its protein product is CASSLTGAEGETQYF.

The chain joins TRBV7-3 to TRBJ1-5; 7 bases align to TRBD1. V shed 0 bases, J shed 0 bases, and the junction held 17 bases outside the gene matches. Germline V gene data show CDR1 as SGHTA and CDR2 as FQGTGA. The CDR3 runs 21 residues. CDR3 nucleotide sequence: TGTGCCAGCAGCTTAACCAGCGGACAGGTTCGGCGAAAAAATAGCAATCAGCCCCAGCATTTT. The encoded protein is CASSLTSGQVRRKNSNQPQHF.

The chain uses TRBV29-1 and TRBJ2-4; TRBD2 aligns across 12 bases. Germline V lookup: CDR1 SQVTM, CDR2 ANQGSEA. This CDR3 is built from 15 residues. The V and J ends lost 7 bases and 0 bases, in that order; junction bases with no gene match: 4. CDR3 region: CSAASGRAAKNIQYF. The CDR3 DNA reads TGCAGCGCCGCTAGCGGGAGGGCAGCCAAAAACATTCAGTACTTC.

This clonotype was observed at least ten times. The J gene is TRBJ1-5, the V gene TRBV6-1; D not resolved. Germline CDR1 MNHNS, CDR2 SASEGT. Trimming shortened V by 4 bases and J by 0 bases, and 10 bases separated the two germline ends. The CDR3 sequence is 15 residues long. CDR3 DNA: TGTGCCAGCAGTGGGATCCATTCTAGCAATCAGCCCCAGCATTTT. Protein: CASSGIHSSNQPQHF.

The chain recombines TRBV6-2 or TRBV6-3 with TRBJ1-5; 7 nucleotides agree with TRBD1. The germline V gene has CDR1 MNHEY and CDR2 SVGEGT. V was pared by 4 bases and J by 5 bases, with 8 bases of the junction left unmatched. The CDR3 runs 15 residues. Here the CDR3 reads CASSSPRQGHQPQHF. CDR3 nucleotides: TGTGCCAGCAGTTCACCACGACAGGGCCATCAGCCCCAGCATTTT.

The J gene is TRBJ2-5, the V gene TRBV3-1, with D maybe TRBD1 (5 bases). V was trimmed by 1 base and J by 1 base, leaving 16 bases between them. This CDR3 spans 17 amino acids. Germline-derived CDR1 and CDR2 are LGHDT and YNNKEL (reference sequence). The CDR3 reads CASSQGAGRAPQETQYF. The CDR3 bases are TGTGCCAGCAGCCAAGGGGCAGGGCGAGCCCCCCAAGAGACCCAGTACTTC.

This clonotype showed up many times. The chain recombines TRBV20-1 with TRBJ2-5, with D perhaps TRBD1 or TRBD2 (6 bases each). From germline, CDR1 is DFQATT and CDR2 SNEGSKA (reference sequence). This CDR3 comprises 17 residues. The V end lost 4 bases, the J end lost 5 bases, and 26 bases lay between the germline ends. CDR3 loop: CSAIPSLGGRLFETQYF. The CDR3 DNA reads TGCAGTGCTATCCCGTCATTGGGGGGCCGTTTGTTCGAGACCCAGTACTTC.

A few counts support this clonotype. The V gene is TRBV5-1, the J gene TRBJ2-7, with TRBD2 as a possible D gene (6 bases). Trimming took 8 bases from V and 2 from J, leaving 20 bases between them. CDR1 and CDR2 (germline): SGHRS, YFSETQ. The CDR3 length is 15 residues. The CDR3, as DNA: TGCGCCAGTAGGGGAGGTTTCAACAGACCCTACGAGCAGTACTTC. Translated, it gives CASRGGFNRPYEQYF.

This clonotype showed up many times. J is TRBJ1-5 and V is TRBV6-5; D gene uncertain. Trimming pared 0 bases from V and 5 bases from J, leaving 14 bases between. The length of the CDR3 is 16 residues. Germline-derived CDR1 and CDR2 are MNHEY and SVGAGI. In DNA, the CDR3 is TGTGCCAGCAGTTACTCGAACCTGAAGGGCGATCAGCCCCAGCATTTT. It translates to CASSYSNLKGDQPQHF.

The V and J genes are TRBV12-3 or TRBV12-4 and TRBJ2-3; TRBD2 agrees at 7 bases. The CDR3 is 17 residues long. After removal of 3 bases from V and 3 bases from J, the junction contained 12 bases not matched to a gene. The CDR3 DNA reads as TGTGCCAGCAGTTTTTGGGGCGGGAGCGGTTATACAGATACGCAGTATTTT. Translating gives CASSFWGGSGYTDTQYF.

There are a few counts of this clonotype. The CDR3 region has the DNA TGTGCCATCAGTTCCGGGACAGGCGATCAGCCCCAGCATTTT. It specifies CAISSGTGDQPQHF. V and J are TRBV10-3 and TRBJ1-5, with 8 bases matching TRBD1. From germline, CDR1 is ENHRY and CDR2 SYGVKD. Losses at the gene ends were 5 bases for V and 5 bases for J; bases not matched to a gene: 5. CDR3 length equals 14 residues.

This clonotype was counted a few times. The rearrangement joins TRBV7-8 to TRBJ2-4, with TRBD1 as a possible D gene (5 bases). Trimming took 5 bases from V and 2 from J, leaving 13 bases between them. The CDR3 spans 15 residues. Germline assignment: CDR1 SGHVS and CDR2 FQNEAQ. CDR3 protein: CASSPSGYTKNIQYF. In nucleotides, the CDR3 is TGTGCCAGCAGCCCTTCAGGGTATACCAAAAACATTCAGTACTTC.

Turning to this clonotype: A much larger clonotype is one base distant, so this may be a read error. The CDR3 reads CASRKAGTGAFGYTF. CDR3 in DNA: TGTGCCAGCAGGAAAGCCGGGACAGGGGCATTTGGCTACACCTTC. J is TRBJ1-2 and V is TRBV12-3 or TRBV12-4, with TRBD1 matching over 10 bases. The J segment lost 7 bases and the V segment lost 6 bases, leaving 11 bases of the junction unmatched. CDR3 length equals 15 residues.

This clonotype showed up many times. V and J are TRBV12-3 or TRBV12-4 and TRBJ2-7; TRBD1 matches 11 bases. V gave up 4 bases and J gave up 5 bases; unmatched junction bases: 4. The CDR3 totals 14 residues. The CDR3 DNA sequence: TGTGCCAGCAGTTCATGGACAGGGGGCGACGAGCAGTACTTC. Residues: CASSSWTGGDEQYF.

This clonotype has a count of ten or more. Written as DNA, the CDR3 is TGTGCCAGTAGTAAAAAGACTGATCAGCCCCAGCATTTT. It yields the protein CASSKKTDQPQHF. The chain recombines TRBV19 with TRBJ1-5; D not certain. Trimming shortened V by 4 bases and J by 5 bases, and 9 bases separated the two germline ends. Looked up from germline, CDR1 is LNHDA and CDR2 is SQIVND (reference sequence). CDR3 length: 13 residues.

This clonotype came up a few times. The chain joins TRBV6-5 to TRBJ2-7; the D gene is possibly TRBD2 (7 bases). Germline V gene lookup returns CDR1 MNHEY and CDR2 SVGAGI. V gave up 2 bases and J gave up 6 bases, with 11 bases separating them. This CDR3 region has 13 residues. The chain's CDR3 is CASSYMGGREQYF. The CDR3 region has the DNA TGTGCCAGCAGTTACATGGGGGGGCGCGAGCAGTACTTC.